This T cell receptor beta chain was documented in a study of cytomegalovirus exposure and HLA in healthy donors. Study outcomes and limitations: Accurate prediction of HLA-A and HLA-B alleles (for most subjects) was reportedly achieved from TCR beta sequences.

The V end lost 5 bases, the J end lost 1 base, and 12 bases lay between the germline ends. CDR1 SGHVS and CDR2 FQNEAQ come from the germline V gene. The CDR3 length is 14 residues. PCR amplification relied on 60 Vbeta primers (plus 13 Jbeta primers). TCRdb's copy holds only in-frame clones and misses some; the assay was immunoSEQ multiplex PCR. The data hold under 200,000 clones, with around four fifths observed a single time. On this clone: The antigen is not known.

This sequence originates from a woman between 50 and 59 years old in good health and CMV-seronegative. Sequencing was carried out using PBMCs. V and J are TRBV7-8 and TRBJ2-7; weak D call: TRBD1 (5 bases). Written as DNA, the CDR3 is TGTGCCAGCAGCCTCGGACACCTTTCCTACGAGCAGTACTTC. It translates to CASSLGHLSYEQYF.